The 29 T cell receptor beta chains in this list originate from one sample, sequenced in a study of human T cells and chemical hapten exposure. TCRdb reprocessed the RACE reads with MiXCR, giving one entry per CDR3 protein. The sample has around 360,000 distinct CDR3 sequences, under 6.5% seen once. Regarding time point: patch test 2, 6 weeks after DPC sensitization. This sample's treatment: therapeutic diphenylcyclopropenone sensitization with weekly scalp DPC. Sequencing was performed on whole blood, taken in connection with sensitization to the hapten diphenylcyclopropenone (DPC). All receptors derive from a woman between 18 and 29 years old with alopecia areata. Some clones in this sample may be carry-over from other donors' samples.

This clonotype came up many times. This chain connects TRBV4-1 to TRBJ1-1; D unclear. The CDR3 has 16 amino acids. Germline V lookup: CDR1 MGHRA, CDR2 YSYEKL. V was clipped by 4 bases and J by 0 bases, with 15 bases between them. CDR3 sequence reads: CASSLGRGRMNTEAFF. CDR3 DNA sequence: TGCGCCAGCAGCCTAGGTCGGGGAAGGATGAACACTGAAGCTTTCTTT.

The V gene is TRBV5-1, the J gene TRBJ2-7; 8 bases line up with TRBD1. J gave up 4 bases and V 2 bases, and 5 bases lay outside the gene matches. The CDR3 consists of 14 residues. Germline assignment: CDR1 SGHRS and CDR2 YFSETQ. CDR3: CASSFGQGQYEQYF. CDR3 nucleotide sequence: TGCGCCAGCAGCTTCGGACAGGGACAATACGAGCAGTACTTC.

The chain employs TRBV10-3 and TRBJ2-4; 8 bases line up with TRBD1. This CDR3 comprises 13 residues. Germline lookup yields CDR1 ENHRY and CDR2 SYGVKD. The J segment lost 9 bases and the V segment lost 2 bases, leaving 3 bases of the junction unmatched. CDR3 sequence (DNA): TGTGCCATCAGTGAGGACAGGGGTGCCATTCAGTACTTC. Amino acid sequence: CAISEDRGAIQYF.

This clonotype was counted between two and nine times. The chain combines TRBV7-2 with TRBJ2-5; tentative D call: TRBD1 (5 bases). CDR1 SGHTA and CDR2 FQGNSA come from the germline V gene. The CDR3 spans 15 residues. The germline V and J ends were trimmed by 4 bases and 1 base, with 13 bases remaining between them. The CDR3 sequence: CASSSSQEPQETQYF. CDR3 nucleotides: TGTGCCAGCAGCTCATCACAGGAGCCCCAAGAGACCCAGTACTTC.

This clonotype was detected ten times or more. The chain carries TRBV5-6 and TRBJ1-2, with D perhaps matching TRBD1 (5 bases). This CDR3 has 14 amino acids. Germline loops: CDR1 SGHDT, CDR2 YYEEEE. With 0 bases removed from V and 3 bases from J, the gap between germline ends came to 9 bases. This chain's CDR3 is CASSLGQIYYGYTF. The CDR3 region has the DNA TGTGCCAGCAGCTTGGGACAGATATACTATGGCTACACCTTC.

This clonotype came up a few times. The rearrangement links TRBV7-9 to TRBJ1-2; D ambiguous. CDR3 length: 16 residues. The V and J ends lost 3 bases and 0 bases respectively, with 14 bases between them. The germline gives CDR1 SEHNR, CDR2 FQNEAQ (reference sequence). In DNA, the CDR3 is TGTGCCAGCAGCTTCGGCGCTTCTAGAGCTAACTATGGCTACACCTTC. Its protein is CASSFGASRANYGYTF.

This clonotype was seen repeatedly, ten times or more. The chain is built from TRBV4-3 and TRBJ1-1; tentative D call: TRBD1 (6 bases). The CDR3 is 15 amino acids. Germline CDR1 is LGHNA and CDR2 is YSLEER. The V gene lost 4 bases and the J gene lost 5 bases, with 17 bases spanning the gap. The chain's CDR3 is CASSPTYGRGTEAFF. The CDR3 DNA reads as TGCGCCAGCAGCCCCACTTATGGCAGGGGAACTGAAGCTTTCTTT.

The gene calls are TRBV6-1 and TRBJ1-1; D uncertain. The length of the CDR3 is 13 residues. Germline-derived CDR1 and CDR2 are MNHNS and SASEGT. Trimming cost V 7 bases and J 0 bases, with 9 bases left between them. CDR3 in amino acids: CASTLTVNTEAFF. The CDR3 DNA follows: TGTGCCAGCACCCTGACGGTGAACACTGAAGCTTTCTTT.

This clonotype was detected many times. The chain is built from TRBV12-3 or TRBV12-4 and TRBJ2-1, with no clear D. V lost 1 base and J 8 bases, leaving 6 bases between the germline ends. This CDR3 has 12 amino acids. The CDR3 nucleotides read TGTGCCAGCAGTTTAGTCACCTATGAGCAGTTCTTC. It is translated as CASSLVTYEQFF.

This clonotype showed up many times. The V gene is TRBV12-3 or TRBV12-4, the J gene TRBJ1-6; no reliable D call. V dropped 5 bases and J dropped 0 bases, with 14 bases sitting between them. This CDR3 is 17 amino acids long. The CDR3 sequence is CASSEGPSSSYNSPLHF. For the CDR3, the DNA is TGTGCCAGCAGTGAAGGTCCATCTAGCTCCTATAATTCACCCCTCCACTTT.

Notes on this clonotype: Possible read error: a much larger clone is one base away. CDR3 amino acids: CASSQDVRVRVRAKNIQYF. CDR3 nucleotides: TGTGCCAGCAGCCAAGATGTCCGAGTAAGGGTGCGAGCCAAAAACATTCAGTACTTC. V gene TRBV3-1 combines with J gene TRBJ2-4; unclear D gene. CDR3 length equals 19 residues. V was clipped by 0 bases and J by 0 bases, with 18 bases between them. The germline CDR1 and CDR2 sequences are LGHDT and YNNKEL (reference sequence).

This clonotype was picked up many times. A read error may account for a junction end that differs from germline. The chain carries TRBV3-1 and TRBJ1-1; D is unclear. There are 13 residues in the CDR3. CDR1 and CDR2 (germline): LGHDT, YNNKEL (reference sequence). DNA for the CDR3: TGCGCCAGCAGCCAAGATGGCAACACTGAAGCTTTCTTT. It is translated as CASSQDGNTEAFF.

This clonotype was found many times. The chain carries TRBV2 and TRBJ1-4; D not resolved. Germline values: CDR1 SNHLY, CDR2 FYNNEI. The CDR3 extends over 13 amino acids. V lost 3 bases and J lost 6, with 8 bases in between. The CDR3 spells CASSDGGDEKLFF. The CDR3 region has the DNA TGTGCCAGCAGTGATGGCGGGGATGAAAAACTGTTTTTT.

This chain links TRBV5-1 with TRBJ2-7; 7 nucleotides align to TRBD2. Germline lookup yields CDR1 SGHRS and CDR2 YFSETQ. The CDR3 runs to 15 residues. V lost 4 bases to trimming and J lost 3 bases; unmatched junction nucleotides: 10. The CDR3 reads CASSQSGTTVYEQYF. CDR3 nucleotides: TGCGCCAGCAGCCAATCCGGGACTACCGTCTACGAGCAGTACTTC.

The genes are TRBV7-9 and TRBJ2-7, with TRBD2 matching over 8 bases. The CDR3 covers 15 residues. The V and J ends lost 2 bases and 2 bases, in that order; junction bases with no gene match: 5. Germline V gene data show CDR1 as SEHNR and CDR2 as FQNEAQ (reference sequence). The CDR3 is CASSLSGGATYEQYF. As DNA, the CDR3 is TGTGCCAGCAGCTTATCCGGGGGGGCTACCTACGAGCAGTACTTC.

The sample holds many counts of this clonotype. The CDR3 DNA reads as TGTGCCAGCAGTTTCACAGGGGGCAGAGATACGCAGTATTTT. Amino acid sequence: CASSFTGGRDTQYF. V usage is TRBV6-5 and J usage is TRBJ2-3, with 9 bases aligning to TRBD1. Losses at the gene ends were 4 bases for V and 5 bases for J; bases not matched to a gene: 4. The CDR3 runs 14 residues. CDR1 is MNHEY, CDR2 SVGAGI, per germline.

This clonotype was recorded many times. This sequence joins TRBV20-1 and TRBJ1-2, with TRBD1 matching over 8 bases. The ends lost 0 bases at V and 7 bases at J; junction bases unmatched: 10. Germline CDR1 DFQATT, CDR2 SNEGSKA (reference sequence). The CDR3 covers 15 residues. The CDR3 is CSARERAGGESGYTF. Written as DNA, the CDR3 is TGCAGTGCTAGAGAAAGGGCAGGGGGCGAAAGTGGCTACACCTTC.

Only a few counts were recorded for this clonotype. The chain joins TRBV6-1 to TRBJ1-5; the D gene is possibly TRBD1 (5 bases). Germline loops: CDR1 MNHNS, CDR2 SASEGT. CDR3 length equals 15 residues. V gave up 3 bases and J gave up 4 bases, with 13 bases separating them. CDR3 coding DNA: TGTGCCAGCAGTGATATAACAGGAGCTAATCAGCCCCAGCATTTT. Translation gives CASSDITGANQPQHF.

V gene TRBV14 combines with J gene TRBJ2-1; TRBD2 matches 14 bases. The junction had 4 bases not matched to a gene; V was cut back by 3 bases and J by 0 bases. This CDR3 contains 18 residues. Germline V gene sequence: CDR1 SGHDN, CDR2 FVKESK. CDR3 nucleotides: TGTGCCAGCAGCCATTGGACTAGCGGGGGGAGCTCCTACAATGAGCAGTTCTTC. This codes for CASSHWTSGGSSYNEQFF.

This clonotype appeared many times. The chain has TRBV12-3 or TRBV12-4 and TRBJ1-5; 8 nucleotides match TRBD1. The CDR3 contains 16 residues. The ends lost 0 bases at V and 4 bases at J; junction bases unmatched: 5. The CDR3 DNA reads as TGTGCCAGCAGTTTAGCGACAGGGGATGGTAATCAGCCCCAGCATTTT. Amino acid sequence: CASSLATGDGNQPQHF.

This clonotype appeared many times. V is TRBV10-3 and J is TRBJ1-6; D ambiguous. The CDR3 loop spans 14 amino acids. The ends were cut back, 2 bases at V and 8 bases at J, with 10 bases in the middle. Per the germline V gene, CDR1 is ENHRY and CDR2 is SYGVKD. The CDR3 here is CAISEMLGDSPLHF. CDR3 coding DNA: TGTGCCATCAGTGAGATGTTAGGAGATTCACCCCTCCACTTT.

In this sample, this clonotype turned up a few times. This sequence joins TRBV4-1 and TRBJ2-2; D is perhaps TRBD1 (7 bases). Between the trimmed V and J ends, which lost 2 bases and 5 bases, there was a span of 18 bases. From germline, CDR1 is MGHRA and CDR2 YSYEKL. The CDR3 has 17 amino acids. In nucleotides, the CDR3 is TGCGCCAGCAGCCAAACCCTGGGCAGGGGGAGGACCGGGGAGCTGTTTTTT. Its translation is CASSQTLGRGRTGELFF.

This clonotype came up many times. This sequence joins TRBV4-3 and TRBJ1-2; tentative D call: TRBD1 (5 bases). V was clipped by 0 bases and J by 2 bases, with 7 bases between them. Germline V lookup: CDR1 LGHNA, CDR2 YSLEER. The CDR3 extends over 14 amino acids. The CDR3, as DNA: TGCGCCAGCAGCCAAGACAGGGAGAACTATGGCTACACCTTC. Its translation is CASSQDRENYGYTF.

Here the CDR3 DNA reads TGTGCCAGCAGTCCCGGGGCGTATAATTCACCCCTCCACTTT. As protein: CASSPGAYNSPLHF. J is TRBJ1-6 and V is TRBV6-5; D perhaps matches TRBD1 (5 bases). Trimming left V 5 bases short and J 4 bases short, with 9 bases between. The CDR3 spans 14 residues. The germline gives CDR1 MNHEY, CDR2 SVGAGI.

This chain connects TRBV24-1 to TRBJ2-3; D is uncertain. Germline assignment: CDR1 KGHDR and CDR2 SFDVKD. This CDR3 region has 14 residues. Trimming cost V 2 bases and J 4 bases, with 9 bases left between them. The CDR3 sequence: CATSDYQVPDTQYF. The CDR3 DNA reads TGTGCCACCAGTGATTATCAGGTGCCAGATACGCAGTATTTT.

Many counts were recorded for this clonotype. The J gene is TRBJ1-1, the V gene TRBV10-3; D gene ambiguous. Germline CDR1 and CDR2: ENHRY and SYGVKD. The CDR3 sequence is 13 residues long. Trimming shortened V by 4 bases and J by 2 bases, and 8 bases separated the two germline ends. The CDR3: CAISVGINTEAFF. The CDR3, as DNA: TGTGCCATCAGTGTTGGAATCAACACTGAAGCTTTCTTT.

The sample holds many counts of this clonotype. The rearrangement joins TRBV6-2 or TRBV6-3 to TRBJ1-1, with D tentatively TRBD1 (5 bases). V was pared by 4 bases and J by 5 bases, with 14 bases between. CDR1 is MNHEY and CDR2 is SVGEGT in the germline V gene. The CDR3 consists of 14 residues. In DNA, the CDR3 is TGTGCCAGCAGTTCCAGGGCGCTGCTGACTGAAGCTTTCTTT. Translating gives CASSSRALLTEAFF.

This rearrangement joins TRBV3-1 to TRBJ1-5; no firm D call. Germline V gene data show CDR1 as LGHDT and CDR2 as YNNKEL (reference sequence). Trimming took 1 base from V and 5 from J, leaving 12 bases between them. This CDR3 has 15 residues. The CDR3 here is CASSQGPRDYQPQHF. The CDR3, as DNA: TGTGCCAGCAGCCAAGGTCCCCGTGATTATCAGCCCCAGCATTTT.

This clonotype showed up many times. The V and J genes are TRBV7-8 and TRBJ2-5; D is uncertain. Germline CDR1 SGHVS, CDR2 FQNEAQ. The CDR3 totals 13 residues. Trimming removed 2 bases at V and 0 bases at J, with 4 bases between. CDR3 residues: CASSLTDQETQYF. The CDR3 DNA reads as TGTGCCAGCAGCTTAACAGACCAAGAGACCCAGTACTTC.